This T cell receptor beta chain was recorded in a study of tumor-infiltrating lymphocytes in glioblastoma multiforme. Whole-study findings and limits: Functional subtype sorting of these T cells was not performed. Just one glioblastoma patient contributed to the TCR-mutation comparison.

This clonotype was found a few times. Its antigen is unknown. Trimming at V came to 2 bases and at J to 5 bases, leaving 8 bases not matched to a gene. Germline CDR1 is MDHEN and CDR2 is SYDVKM. This CDR3 has 15 residues. TCRB libraries came from RNA via three nested multiplex PCR rounds. TCRB-specific cDNA synthesis used approximately 0.52 ug of total RNA. TCRdb re-called the multiplex PCR reads with MiXCR, one entry per CDR3 protein. The sample consists of 30,000 or so distinct CDR3 sequences, roughly three fifths of them appearing once. Sequenced material: brain tumor tissue. V and J are TRBV28 and TRBJ1-1; 7 positions match TRBD1. The TCR sequence derives from a male donor with glioblastoma. CDR3 sequence: CASSLPGGGETEAFF. The CDR3 DNA sequence: TGTGCCAGCAGTTTACCAGGGGGGGGGGAGACTGAAGCTTTCTTT.